This is a list of T cell receptor beta chains from one sample in a study of T cell repertoires in cytomegalovirus infection. One entry per CDR3 protein results from TCRdb running MiXCR on the reads. The sample holds 360,000 or so distinct CDR3 sequences, about 35% seen once. These receptors lack a known antigen. Sequenced material: cultured PBMCs, taken from culture after CMV antigen stimulation. The receptors were gathered from a human donor in good health (CMV status not recorded). Some clones in this sample may be carry-over from other donors' samples. Both conserved end residues are part of each CDR3. D genes are given only for firm matches. Rows may omit the clone size; those that give it use once, few, many or a size class.

V,D,size,J,CDR3,DNA
TRBV19,TRBD1,NA,TRBJ2-1,CASSIETGIKNEQFF,TGTGCCAGTAGTATCGAGACAGGGATTAAAAATGAGCAGTTCTTC
TRBV29-1,NA,few,TRBJ1-3,CSGTGTGNTIYF,TGCAGCGGTACAGGGACTGGAAACACCATATATTTT
TRBV6-5,NA,NA,TRBJ1-1,CASSYSRSRLLTEAFF,TGTGCCAGCAGTTACTCCCGGAGTCGGTTGCTCACTGAAGCTTTCTTT
TRBV20-1,TRBD1,NA,TRBJ1-2,CSAGKPGTGGNGYTF,TGCAGTGCTGGGAAACCCGGGACAGGGGGGAATGGCTACACCTTC
TRBV19,TRBD2,NA,TRBJ2-1,CASSVRLAGDEQFF,TGTGCCAGTAGTGTTCGACTAGCGGGAGATGAGCAGTTCTTC
TRBV18,NA,NA,TRBJ2-1,CASSPPGTAFREQFF,TGTGCCAGCTCACCTCCCGGGACGGCTTTTCGGGAGCAGTTCTTC
TRBV7-8,NA,medium-sized,TRBJ2-3,CASSLRGLPPTDTQYF,TGTGCCAGCAGCTTAAGGGGTTTACCCCCCACAGATACGCAGTATTTT
TRBV10-3,NA,few,TRBJ1-1,CAISEPTAYTEAFF,TGTGCCATCAGTGAGCCGACAGCCTACACTGAAGCTTTCTTT
TRBV5-1,TRBD2,NA,TRBJ2-3,CASSLRSGRTTDTQYF,TGCGCCAGCAGCTTGAGGAGCGGGAGGACCACAGATACGCAGTATTTT
TRBV7-2,NA,many,TRBJ2-7,CASSFQGATASYEQYF,TGTGCCAGCAGCTTCCAAGGGGCGACCGCCTCCTACGAGCAGTACTTC
TRBV6-6,NA,few,TRBJ2-1,CASSYRSGNEQFF,TGTGCCAGCAGTTATAGGAGCGGGAATGAGCAGTTCTTC
TRBV6-6,NA,NA,TRBJ1-2,CATHPGAEGYTF,TGTGCCACCCACCCGGGGGCGGAGGGCTACACCTTC
TRBV12-3/TRBV12-4,NA,NA,TRBJ2-2,CASSSGGGTGVLFF,TGTGCCAGCAGTTCTGGGGGAGGAACCGGGGTGCTGTTTTTT
TRBV6-2/TRBV6-3,TRBD1,NA,TRBJ2-1,CASLAGTVFFHEQFF,TGTGCCAGCCTGGCCGGGACAGTGTTTTTCCATGAGCAGTTCTTC
TRBV10-3,TRBD1,few,TRBJ1-1,CAISGQGETEAFF,TGTGCCATCAGTGGACAGGGAGAAACTGAAGCTTTCTTT
TRBV27,NA,once,TRBJ1-5,CASRDGTKGLNQPQHF,TGTGCCAGCAGGGACGGGACAAAGGGGCTCAATCAGCCCCAGCATTTT
TRBV6-2/TRBV6-3,NA,NA,TRBJ2-1,CASQRGGEQFF,TGTGCCAGCCAGCGAGGGGGTGAGCAGTTCTTC
TRBV6-2/TRBV6-3,NA,NA,TRBJ1-1,CASSLPWQGGTEAFF,TGTGCCAGCAGCCTACCCTGGCAGGGTGGAACTGAAGCTTTCTTT
TRBV7-9,TRBD2,few,TRBJ2-1,CASSQDGGTSGRGRYNEQFF,TGTGCCAGCAGTCAAGACGGGGGGACTAGCGGGAGGGGTCGGTACAATGAGCAGTTCTTC
TRBV7-9,NA,NA,TRBJ2-7,CASSPRPGTPRGYEQYF,TGTGCCAGCAGCCCCAGACCTGGGACTCCCAGGGGCTACGAGCAGTACTTC
TRBV7-2,NA,many,TRBJ2-1,CASRKGSSYNEQFF,TGTGCCAGCCGAAAGGGTAGCTCCTACAATGAGCAGTTCTTC
TRBV19,NA,few,TRBJ1-2,CASRTTYGYTF,TGTGCCAGTAGGACCACTTATGGCTACACCTTC
TRBV7-2,TRBD2,NA,TRBJ2-7,CASSTRTSPYEQYF,TGTGCCAGCAGCACCAGGACTAGCCCCTACGAGCAGTACTTC
TRBV28,NA,few,TRBJ2-7,CASSFTAYEQYF,TGTGCCAGCAGTTTTACGGCCTACGAGCAGTACTTC
TRBV6-1,NA,few,TRBJ1-1,CASSLNWDTEAFF,TGTGCCAGCAGCCTAAATTGGGACACTGAAGCTTTCTTT
TRBV5-4,TRBD1,NA,TRBJ2-2,CASSPDRGNTGELFF,TGTGCCAGCAGTCCGGACAGGGGGAACACCGGGGAGCTGTTTTTT
TRBV7-2,NA,NA,TRBJ2-3,CASSFDPTDTQYF,TGTGCCAGCAGCTTTGATCCCACAGATACGCAGTATTTT
TRBV7-6,NA,few,TRBJ2-5,CASSWTAETQYF,TGTGCCAGCAGCTGGACAGCGGAGACCCAGTACTTC
TRBV18,TRBD1,NA,TRBJ2-3,CASSSPWTGRLDTQYF,TGTGCCAGCTCATCCCCTTGGACAGGAAGATTAGATACGCAGTATTTT
TRBV11-1,NA,few,TRBJ2-1,CASSQRMGSYNEQFF,TGTGCCAGCAGCCAGAGGATGGGCTCCTACAATGAGCAGTTCTTC
TRBV28,NA,NA,TRBJ1-4,CASSPGYNNEKLFF,TGTGCCAGCAGTCCAGGGTATAATAATGAAAAACTGTTTTTT
TRBV4-1,NA,few,TRBJ1-1,CASSHVLGSRNTEAFF,TGCGCCAGCAGCCACGTTCTTGGGAGCAGGAACACTGAAGCTTTCTTT
TRBV20-1,NA,NA,TRBJ2-3,CSAREAGRTDTQYF,TGCAGTGCTAGAGAGGCAGGGAGGACAGATACGCAGTATTTT
TRBV7-2,NA,NA,TRBJ1-3,CASSLERGNTIYF,TGTGCCAGCAGCTTAGAAAGAGGAAACACCATATATTTT
TRBV6-4,NA,few,TRBJ1-2,CASSDREQSPYGYTF,TGTGCCAGCAGTGACAGGGAACAATCACCCTATGGCTACACCTTC
TRBV19,TRBD2,NA,TRBJ2-7,CASSITSGRYEQYF,TGTGCCAGTAGTATTACTAGCGGGAGGTACGAGCAGTACTTC
TRBV20-1,TRBD1,NA,TRBJ1-4,CSAPADRGYHEKLFF,TGCAGTGCTCCTGCGGACAGGGGGTATCATGAAAAACTGTTTTTT
TRBV12-3/TRBV12-4,NA,few,TRBJ1-5,CASSFNGNQPQHF,TGTGCCAGCAGTTTCAACGGTAATCAGCCCCAGCATTTT
TRBV7-2,NA,few,TRBJ1-1,CASSLEQGRVAEAFF,TGTGCCAGCAGCTTAGAACAGGGCAGAGTAGCTGAAGCTTTCTTT
TRBV11-2,NA,NA,TRBJ2-3,CASSSVGHQSTDTQYF,TGTGCCAGCAGCTCAGTAGGTCACCAAAGCACAGATACGCAGTATTTT
TRBV12-3/TRBV12-4,TRBD2,NA,TRBJ2-5,CASSWQAGGLETQYF,TGTGCCAGCAGTTGGCAAGCGGGAGGGTTGGAGACCCAGTACTTC
TRBV28,NA,once,TRBJ1-3,CASSAPPDTIYF,TGTGCCAGCAGTGCACCGCCGGACACCATATATTTT
TRBV27,TRBD1,NA,TRBJ2-7,CASSLRGGYYEQYF,TGTGCCAGCAGTTTGAGAGGGGGCTACTACGAGCAGTACTTC
TRBV7-2,NA,few,TRBJ1-6,CASSRPGSPLHF,TGTGCCAGCAGCCGTCCTGGATCACCCCTCCACTTT
TRBV11-2,NA,NA,TRBJ2-4,CASSRGEPQYF,TGTGCCAGCAGCCGGGGAGAACCTCAGTACTTC
TRBV7-2,TRBD2,many,TRBJ2-3,CASSFLAGGVTDTQYF,TGTGCCAGCAGCTTCCTAGCGGGAGGGGTGACAGATACGCAGTATTTT
TRBV19,NA,NA,TRBJ1-1,CASSIVASLNTEAFF,TGTGCCAGTAGTATAGTGGCCAGCTTGAACACTGAAGCTTTCTTT
TRBV28,NA,few,TRBJ1-5,CASSSPPRSNQPQHF,TGTGCCAGCAGCTCCCCCCCCCGGTCAAATCAGCCCCAGCATTTT
TRBV19,NA,NA,TRBJ2-2,CASSITGPTGELFF,TGTGCCAGTAGTATAACAGGGCCCACCGGGGAGCTGTTTTTT
TRBV6-2/TRBV6-3,TRBD2,many,TRBJ2-7,CASRRGGSNYEQYF,TGTGCCAGCCGACGTGGCGGGAGCAACTACGAGCAGTACTTC
TRBV12-3/TRBV12-4,NA,many,TRBJ2-3,CASTYFQGRDTQYF,TGTGCCAGCACCTATTTCCAGGGAAGAGATACGCAGTATTTT
TRBV4-3,TRBD1,NA,TRBJ2-2,CASSQEGRGYGGELFF,TGCGCCAGCAGCCAAGAGGGCAGGGGGTACGGCGGGGAGCTGTTTTTT
TRBV29-1,TRBD2,NA,TRBJ2-3,CSVGSLAGQYTDTQYF,TGCAGCGTTGGGTCCCTAGCGGGACAATACACAGATACGCAGTATTTT